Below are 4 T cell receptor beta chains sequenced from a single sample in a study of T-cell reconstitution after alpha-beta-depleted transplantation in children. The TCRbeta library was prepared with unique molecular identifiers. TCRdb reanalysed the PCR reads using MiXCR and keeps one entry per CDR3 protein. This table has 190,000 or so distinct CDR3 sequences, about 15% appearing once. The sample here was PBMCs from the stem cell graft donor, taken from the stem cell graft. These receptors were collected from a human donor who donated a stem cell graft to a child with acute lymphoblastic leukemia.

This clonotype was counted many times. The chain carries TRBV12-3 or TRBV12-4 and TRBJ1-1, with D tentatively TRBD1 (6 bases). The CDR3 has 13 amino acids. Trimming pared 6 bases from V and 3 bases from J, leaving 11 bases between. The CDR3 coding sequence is TGTGCCAGCAGAACAGGGAGGGACACTGAAGCTTTCTTT. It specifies CASRTGRDTEAFF.

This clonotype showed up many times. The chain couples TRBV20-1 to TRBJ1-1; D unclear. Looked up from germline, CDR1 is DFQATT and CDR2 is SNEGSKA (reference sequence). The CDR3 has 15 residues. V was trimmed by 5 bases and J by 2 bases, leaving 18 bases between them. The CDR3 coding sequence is TGCAGTGCTCCTCTACCGGCCCTTGGTAACACTGAAGCTTTCTTT. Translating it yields CSAPLPALGNTEAFF.

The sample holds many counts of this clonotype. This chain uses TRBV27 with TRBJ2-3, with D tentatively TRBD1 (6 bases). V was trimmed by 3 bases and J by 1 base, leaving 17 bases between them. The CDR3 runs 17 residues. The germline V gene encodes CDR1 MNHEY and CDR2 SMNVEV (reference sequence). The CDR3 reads CASSFSRRDTGTDTQYF. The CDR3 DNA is TGTGCCAGCAGTTTCAGCCGCCGGGACACAGGCACAGATACGCAGTATTTT.

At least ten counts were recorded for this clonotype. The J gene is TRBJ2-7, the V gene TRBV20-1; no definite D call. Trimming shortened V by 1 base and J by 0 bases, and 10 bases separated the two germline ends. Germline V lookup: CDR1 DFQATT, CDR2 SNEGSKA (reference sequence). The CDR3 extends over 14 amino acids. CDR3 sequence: CSARGSLNSYEQYF. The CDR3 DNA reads TGCAGTGCTAGAGGAAGTCTAAACTCCTACGAGCAGTACTTC.